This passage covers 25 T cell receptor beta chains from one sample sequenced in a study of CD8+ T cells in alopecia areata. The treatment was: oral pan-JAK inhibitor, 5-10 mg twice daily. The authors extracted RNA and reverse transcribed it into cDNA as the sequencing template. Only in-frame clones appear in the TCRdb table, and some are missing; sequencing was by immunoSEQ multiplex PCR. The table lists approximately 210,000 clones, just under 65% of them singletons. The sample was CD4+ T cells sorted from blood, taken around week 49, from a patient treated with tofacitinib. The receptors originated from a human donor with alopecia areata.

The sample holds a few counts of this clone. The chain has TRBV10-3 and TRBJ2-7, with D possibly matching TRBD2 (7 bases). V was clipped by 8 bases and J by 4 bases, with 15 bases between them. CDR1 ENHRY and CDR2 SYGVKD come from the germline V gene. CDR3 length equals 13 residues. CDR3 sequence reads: CAIGGGQAYEQYF. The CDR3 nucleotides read TGTGCCATCGGCGGGGGCCAAGCTTACGAGCAGTACTTC.

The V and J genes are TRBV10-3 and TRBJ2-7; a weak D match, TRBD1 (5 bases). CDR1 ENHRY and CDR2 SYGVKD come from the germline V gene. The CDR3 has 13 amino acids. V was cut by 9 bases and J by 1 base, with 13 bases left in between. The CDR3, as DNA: TGTGCCATTCAAAGACAGACTTCCTACGAGCAGTACTTC. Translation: CAIQRQTSYEQYF.

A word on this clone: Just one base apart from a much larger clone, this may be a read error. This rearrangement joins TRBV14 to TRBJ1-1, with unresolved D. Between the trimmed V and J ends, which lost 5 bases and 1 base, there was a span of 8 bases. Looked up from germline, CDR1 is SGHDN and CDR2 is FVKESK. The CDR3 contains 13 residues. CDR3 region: CASSYIENTEAFF. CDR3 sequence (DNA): TGTGCCAGCAGCTATATAGAGAACACTGAAGCTTTCTTT.

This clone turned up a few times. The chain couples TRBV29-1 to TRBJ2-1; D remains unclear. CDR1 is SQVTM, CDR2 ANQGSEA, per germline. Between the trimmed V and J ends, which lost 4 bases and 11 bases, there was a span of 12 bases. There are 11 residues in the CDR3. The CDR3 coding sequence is TGCAGCGTTGTCCCCCAGGAGAAGCAGTTCTTC. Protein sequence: CSVVPQEKQFF.

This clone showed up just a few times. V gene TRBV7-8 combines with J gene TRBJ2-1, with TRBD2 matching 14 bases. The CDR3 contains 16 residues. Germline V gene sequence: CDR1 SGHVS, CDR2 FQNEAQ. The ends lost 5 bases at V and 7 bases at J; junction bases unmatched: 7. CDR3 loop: CASSTRLAGGPNEQFF. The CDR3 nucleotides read TGTGCCAGCAGCACGCGACTAGCGGGGGGGCCGAATGAGCAGTTCTTC.

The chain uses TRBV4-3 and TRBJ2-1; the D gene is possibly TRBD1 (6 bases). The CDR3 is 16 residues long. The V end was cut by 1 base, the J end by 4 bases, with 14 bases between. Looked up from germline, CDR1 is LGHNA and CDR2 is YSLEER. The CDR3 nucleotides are TGCGCCAGCAGCCAAGGAGACCGGGACATTTACAATGAGCAGTTCTTC. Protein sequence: CASSQGDRDIYNEQFF.

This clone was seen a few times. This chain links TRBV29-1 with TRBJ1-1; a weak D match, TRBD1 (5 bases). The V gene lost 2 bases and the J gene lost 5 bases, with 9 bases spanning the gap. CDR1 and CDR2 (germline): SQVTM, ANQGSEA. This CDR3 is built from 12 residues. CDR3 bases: TGCAGCGTTGAAAAACGGGGGACTGAAGCTTTCTTT. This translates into CSVEKRGTEAFF. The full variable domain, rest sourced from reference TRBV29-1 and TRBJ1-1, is SAVISQKPSRDICQRGTSLTIQCQVDSQVTMMFWYRQQPGQSLTLIATANQGSEATYESGFVIDKFPISRPNLTFSTLTVSNMSPEDSSIYLCSVEKRGTEAFFGQGTRLTVV.

The CDR3, as DNA: TGTGCCAGCAGTGAAAGACAGAGCAATCAGCCCCAGCATTTT. This gives the protein CASSERQSNQPQHF. This chain uses TRBV6-1 with TRBJ1-5; perhaps TRBD1 as D (5 bases). Germline-derived CDR1 and CDR2 are MNHNS and SASEGT. The CDR3 is made up of 14 amino acids. The V and J ends lost 2 bases and 1 base respectively, with 6 bases between them.

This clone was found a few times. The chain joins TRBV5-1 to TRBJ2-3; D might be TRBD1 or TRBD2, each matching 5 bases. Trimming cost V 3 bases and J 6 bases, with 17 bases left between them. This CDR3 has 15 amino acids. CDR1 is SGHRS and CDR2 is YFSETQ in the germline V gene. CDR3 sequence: CASSYTGMGTDTQYF. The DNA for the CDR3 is TGCGCCAGCAGCTATACGGGTATGGGGACGGATACGCAGTATTTT.

CDR3 in amino acids: CASSPVGQGYGYTF. The CDR3 DNA is TGCGCCAGCAGCCCCGTCGGACAGGGCTATGGCTACACCTTC. The chain carries TRBV5-1 and TRBJ1-2; 8 bases are a match to TRBD1. The CDR3 covers 14 residues. Germline CDR1 SGHRS, CDR2 YFSETQ. J gave up 4 bases and V 4 bases, and 6 bases lay outside the gene matches.

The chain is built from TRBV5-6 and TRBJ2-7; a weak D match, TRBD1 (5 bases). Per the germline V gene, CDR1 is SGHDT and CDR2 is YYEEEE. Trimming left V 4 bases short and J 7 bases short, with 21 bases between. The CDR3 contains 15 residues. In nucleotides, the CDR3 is TGTGCCAGCAGCCGCCCCGGGTGGCAGGGTGAAGAGCAGTACTTC. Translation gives CASSRPGWQGEEQYF.

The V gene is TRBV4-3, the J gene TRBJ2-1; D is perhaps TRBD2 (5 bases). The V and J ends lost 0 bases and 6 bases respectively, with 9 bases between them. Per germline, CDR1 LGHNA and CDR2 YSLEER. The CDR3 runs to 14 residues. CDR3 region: CASSQERATNEQFF. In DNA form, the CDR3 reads TGCGCCAGCAGCCAAGAGCGGGCCACCAATGAGCAGTTCTTC.

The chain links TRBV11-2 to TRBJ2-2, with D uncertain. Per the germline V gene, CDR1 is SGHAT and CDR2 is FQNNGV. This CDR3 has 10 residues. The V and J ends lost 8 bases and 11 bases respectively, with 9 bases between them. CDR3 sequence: CASGSVELFF. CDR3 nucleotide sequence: TGTGCCAGCGGGTCCGTAGAGCTGTTTTTT.

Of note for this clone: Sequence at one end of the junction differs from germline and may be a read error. The CDR3 loop is CASSQVEQGTQYF. For the CDR3, the DNA is TGTGCCAGCAGCCAAGTGGAACAAGGGACCCAGTACTTC. The gene calls are TRBV14 and TRBJ2-5; D is ambiguous. The V gene's germline CDR1 is SGHDN and CDR2 FVKESK. The CDR3 spans 13 residues.

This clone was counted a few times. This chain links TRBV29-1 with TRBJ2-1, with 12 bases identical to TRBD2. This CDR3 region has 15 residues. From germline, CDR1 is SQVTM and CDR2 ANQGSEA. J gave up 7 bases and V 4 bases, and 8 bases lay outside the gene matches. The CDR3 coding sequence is TGCAGCGTTGTTACCACTAGCGGGGGGAAAAATGAGCAGTTCTTC. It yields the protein CSVVTTSGGKNEQFF.

In nucleotides, the CDR3 is TGCAGCGTCGCAGGGAAACACTCCTACGAGCAGTACTTC. Translating it yields CSVAGKHSYEQYF. V is TRBV29-1 and J is TRBJ2-7; maybe TRBD1 (5 bases). There are 13 residues in the CDR3. Germline V gene data show CDR1 as SQVTM and CDR2 as ANQGSEA. With 6 bases removed from V and 0 bases from J, the gap between germline ends came to 12 bases.

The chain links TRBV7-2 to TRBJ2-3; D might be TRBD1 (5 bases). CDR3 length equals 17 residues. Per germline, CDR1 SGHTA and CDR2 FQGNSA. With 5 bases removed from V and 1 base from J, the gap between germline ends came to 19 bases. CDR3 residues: CASSPLTRVGGTDTQYF. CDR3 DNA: TGTGCCAGCAGCCCCCTCACTCGGGTAGGGGGCACAGATACGCAGTATTTT. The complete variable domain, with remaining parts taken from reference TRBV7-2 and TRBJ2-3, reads GAGVSQSPSNKVTEKGKDVELRCDPISGHTALYWYRQSLGQGLEFLIYFQGNSAPDKSGLPSDRFSAERTGGSVSTLTIQRTQQEDSAVYLCASSPLTRVGGTDTQYFGPGTRLTVL.

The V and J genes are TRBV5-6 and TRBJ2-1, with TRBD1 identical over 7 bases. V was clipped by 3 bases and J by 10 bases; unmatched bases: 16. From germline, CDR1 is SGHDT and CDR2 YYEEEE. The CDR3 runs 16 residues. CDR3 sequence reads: CASSSTRDRARREQFF. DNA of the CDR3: TGTGCCAGCAGCTCGACGCGAGACAGGGCAAGGCGGGAGCAGTTCTTC.

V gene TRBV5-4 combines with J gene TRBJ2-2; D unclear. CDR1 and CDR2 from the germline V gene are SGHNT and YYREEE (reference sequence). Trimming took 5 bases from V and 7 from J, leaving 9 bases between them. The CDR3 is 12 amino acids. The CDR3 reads CASRPDHGELFF. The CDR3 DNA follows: TGTGCCAGCAGACCTGACCACGGGGAGCTGTTTTTT. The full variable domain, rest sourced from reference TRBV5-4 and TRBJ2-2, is ETGVTQSPTHLIKTRGQQVTLRCSSQSGHNTVSWYQQALGQGPQFIFQYYREEENGRGNFPPRFSGLQFPNYSSELNVNALELDDSALYLCASRPDHGELFFGEGSRLTVL.

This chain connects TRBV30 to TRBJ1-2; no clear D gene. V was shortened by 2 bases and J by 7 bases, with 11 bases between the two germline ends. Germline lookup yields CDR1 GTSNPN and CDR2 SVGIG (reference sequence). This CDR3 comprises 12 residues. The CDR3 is CAWSSIGFGYTF. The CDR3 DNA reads TGTGCCTGGAGTTCGATAGGGTTTGGCTACACCTTC.

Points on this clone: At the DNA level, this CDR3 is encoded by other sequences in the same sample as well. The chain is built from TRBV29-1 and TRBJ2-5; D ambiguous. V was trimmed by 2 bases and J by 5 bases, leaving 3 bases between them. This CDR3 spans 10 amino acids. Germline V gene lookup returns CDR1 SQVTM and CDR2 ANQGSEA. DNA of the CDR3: TGCAGCGTTGAATTGGAGACCCAGTACTTC. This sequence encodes CSVELETQYF.

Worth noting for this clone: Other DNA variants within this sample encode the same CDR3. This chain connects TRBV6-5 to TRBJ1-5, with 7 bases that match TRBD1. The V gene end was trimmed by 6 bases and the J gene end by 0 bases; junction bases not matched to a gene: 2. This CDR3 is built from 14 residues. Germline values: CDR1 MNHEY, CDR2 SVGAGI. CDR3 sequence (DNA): TGTGCCAGCAGCTACAGGGGTAGCAATCAGCCCCAGCATTTT. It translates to CASSYRGSNQPQHF.

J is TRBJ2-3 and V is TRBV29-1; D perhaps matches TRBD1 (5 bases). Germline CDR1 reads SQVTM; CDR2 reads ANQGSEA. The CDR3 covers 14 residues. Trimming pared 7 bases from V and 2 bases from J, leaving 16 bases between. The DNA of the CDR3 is TGCAGCGCCCTGATTAGACAGATCACAGATACGCAGTATTTT. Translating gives CSALIRQITDTQYF.

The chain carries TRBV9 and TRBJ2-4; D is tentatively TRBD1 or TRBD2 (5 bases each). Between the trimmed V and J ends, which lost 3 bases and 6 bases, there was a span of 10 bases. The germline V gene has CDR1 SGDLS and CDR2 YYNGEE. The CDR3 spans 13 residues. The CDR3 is CASSGMRGNIQYF. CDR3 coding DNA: TGTGCCAGCAGCGGAATGAGGGGAAACATTCAGTACTTC.

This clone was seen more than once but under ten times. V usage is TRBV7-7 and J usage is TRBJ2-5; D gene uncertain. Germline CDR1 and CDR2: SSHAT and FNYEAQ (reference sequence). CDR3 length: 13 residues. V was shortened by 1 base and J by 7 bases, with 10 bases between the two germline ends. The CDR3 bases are TGTGCCAGCAGCTTAGTCGGGTCGGGGACCCAGTACTTC. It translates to CASSLVGSGTQYF.